This TCR beta chain was sequenced during a study of blood T cells in healthy people across ages (dated by TCRdb to the mid-2010s). Background for the entire study: In model experiments, roughly one uniquely barcoded TCR beta cDNA molecule per two T cells was captured by template switching. Using deep sequencing normalized with unique cDNA molecular identifiers, the study measured how TCR beta repertoire diversity changes with age. Four age groups were formed from the donors: young (average about 17 years), middle-aged (just under 40), aged (approximately 60) and long-lived (about 80). To avoid experimental bias, donors of different ages were randomly spread across the sequencing lanes. Using the same blood draw, the study looked at two additional independent replicas of 1 million unique cDNA reads for two donors, one aged 18 to 30 and the other aged 80 or older. Summary of the overall study and its limitations: Observed TCR beta diversity correlated strongly with the percentage of naive T cells measured by flow cytometry. Compared with the aged group, the long-lived group had more naive CD4+ T cells, fewer expanded clones and increased TCR diversity, suggesting age selection. The CMV infection status of donors was not known, potentially confounding age-related changes in expanded clonotypes. Total diversity estimates from one million sequenced T cells were considered lower bounds and underestimates. Conclusive comparison of naive and antigen-experienced compartments was prevented by the profiling of bulk unsorted PBMCs. As age increased, observed TCR beta diversity per million T cells dropped in a roughly linear way, and a significant reduction was already evident by age around 41.

Systemically healthy Caucasian individuals from Russia, about 38 in total and aged roughly 6 to 95 years, were included as donors. Each donor gave ten milliliters of peripheral blood, collected into EDTA-treated Vacutainer tubes. Ficoll-Paque density-gradient centrifugation was used to isolate PBMCs, with at least 6.5 million per sample. Total RNA, at least 6 micrograms per sample, was extracted from PBMCs with Trizol reagent. Naive CD45RAhigh/CD27high T cell percentages were measured by flow cytometry on a PBMC aliquot from every donor. To note about this clonotype: Its antigen is unknown. The record has no base qualities; no much larger clone is one base away.

Including the terminal cysteine and phenylalanine, the CDR3 comprises 16 residues. Only CDR3 DNA remains: 48 bases, in frame from the first base. CDR1 and CDR2 are read off the germline V gene as SGHTA and FQGNSA. Cut back by 0 bases and 4 bases, the V and J ends lie 15 bases apart. Receptor libraries were prepared by 5' RACE. Sequencing instrument: Illumina HiSeq 2500. The second PCR ran for about 6 to 12 cycles and used a J-beta primer mix along with a sample-barcoded 5' primer. A unique molecular identifier was introduced onto each TCR beta cDNA molecule by a template-switch 5' adaptor carrying 12 random nucleotides. Each sample yielded at least 2.5 million CDR3-containing paired-end reads. The Mint cDNA synthesis kit, primed by a TRBC-specific oligonucleotide, was used to synthesize first-strand cDNA from all RNA. Following uracil-DNA glycosylase treatment, a first 18-cycle PCR with universal primers M1SS and BC2_uni_R was performed on all cDNA. The study's own analysis went as follows. Normalization of each sample was performed by random selection of 1 million high-quality reads, each carrying a distinct molecular identifier. Instead of being binned into consensus sequences, reads with shared molecular identifiers were discarded. MiTCR, set to a Q25 quality threshold and the strictest error-elimination algorithm, was used for CDR3 identification, clonotype clustering and error correction. A nonparametric unseen species model using Euler transformation provided a lower-bound estimate of total TCR beta diversity. TCRdb ran its own pipeline on the public reads, namely fastp trimming at Q25 and MiXCR clone calling, and kept in-frame beta chains. Identical CDR3 protein sequences are pooled into one entry, listed with their most common genes and DNA. It is TCRdb's table, rather than the study itself, that gives the V and J calls and clone size. This sample gives approximately 1,000,000 distinct CDR3 sequences in total; roughly two fifths of them show up just once. The ten largest clones take up roughly 14% of the sample.

The chain employs TRBV7-2 and TRBJ1-2; the D gene cannot be resolved reliably. This receptor was identified in a man younger than 35 in good health. Sequenced material: blood. CDR3 sequence: CASSLALVFWGYGYTF. The sequence in DNA is TGTGCCAGCAGCTTAGCATTAGTTTTCTGGGGCTATGGCTACACCTTC.